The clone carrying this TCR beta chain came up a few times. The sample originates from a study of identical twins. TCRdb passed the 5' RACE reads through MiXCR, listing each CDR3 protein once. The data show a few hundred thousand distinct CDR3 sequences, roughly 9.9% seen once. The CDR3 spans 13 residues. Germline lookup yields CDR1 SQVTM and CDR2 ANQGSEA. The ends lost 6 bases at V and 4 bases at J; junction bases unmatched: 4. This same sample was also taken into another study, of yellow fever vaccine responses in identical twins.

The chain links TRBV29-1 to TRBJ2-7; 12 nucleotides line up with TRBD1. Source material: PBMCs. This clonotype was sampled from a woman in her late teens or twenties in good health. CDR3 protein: CSVGDRGLYEQYF. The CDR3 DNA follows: TGCAGCGTGGGGGACAGGGGGCTTTACGAGCAGTACTTC.